Listed below are T cell receptor beta chains from one sample, sequenced in a study of human T cells and chemical hapten exposure. Each CDR3 protein gets one entry after TCRdb re-called the RACE reads with MiXCR. The sample has 73,000 or so distinct CDR3 sequences, around 7.9% seen once. The sequences come from whole blood, collected in connection with sensitization to the hapten diphenylcyclopropenone (DPC). The receptors were sampled from a woman in her forties or fifties with alopecia areata. Some clones in this sample may be carry-over from other donors' samples. Both conserved end residues are trimmed from each CDR3.

TRBV7-9	TRBJ2-4	ASSDRDSWGAKNIQY
TRBV7-2	TRBJ1-1	ASSSQGAGTEAF
TRBV30	TRBJ1-1	AWSPSNTEAF
TRBV9	TRBJ1-1	ASSEGGGVNTEAF
TRBV6-1	TRBJ2-7	ASRDGTYEQY
TRBV24-1	TRBJ2-2	ATSDPLPGGTGELF
TRBV20-1	TRBJ2-7	SARATTALSYEQY
TRBV29-1	TRBJ2-2	SVVQGAHTGELF
TRBV5-6	TRBJ1-2	ASSLGGGYGYT
TRBV5-5	TRBJ1-5	ASSLGTRGQVMDQPQH
TRBV12-3/TRBV12-4	TRBJ1-4	ASSSRQGANEKLF
TRBV5-6	TRBJ1-2	ASSSAQKDFPYGYT
TRBV6-5	TRBJ2-5	ASSLALAVYQETQY
TRBV5-4	TRBJ2-7	ASSRQLAGAYEQY
TRBV2	TRBJ1-2	ANPPDSNYGYT
TRBV7-9	TRBJ2-2	ASSFRFGELF
TRBV6-5	TRBJ1-2	ASSYSKWTGANYGYT
TRBV9	TRBJ2-1	ASSGRGPSSYNEQF
TRBV5-1	TRBJ1-1	ASSLTGSNTEAF
TRBV20-1	TRBJ2-1	SASGYHNEQF
TRBV14	TRBJ2-1	ASSQVRWGEQF
TRBV30	TRBJ1-2	AWSRDANYGYT
TRBV11-2	TRBJ1-1	ASSLSTGGLNTEAF
TRBV5-5	TRBJ1-1	ASSLYDRGNTEAF
TRBV7-9	TRBJ1-4	ASSIDGSRNEKLF
TRBV7-9	TRBJ1-4	ASGTGTANEKLF
TRBV12-3/TRBV12-4	TRBJ2-1	ASSPEWTSGGEQF